The present T cell receptor beta chain was sequenced within a study of shared clonotypes between healthy human individuals. CDR1 and CDR2 from the germline V gene are MNHEY and SMNVEV (reference sequence). Trimming took 5 bases from V and 4 from J, leaving 12 bases between them. The CDR3 consists of 13 residues. The unsorted PBMC replicate PCRs were performed with approximately 300 ng DNA, 25,000 to 30,000 T cell genomes. Libraries were prepared by immunoSEQ multiplex PCR; TCRdb keeps only in-frame clonotypes and omits some of them. The table includes about 470,000 clones, roughly three quarters detected once. This clone was counted only a few times.

V and J are TRBV27 and TRBJ2-7; D assignment may be TRBD1 or TRBD2 (5 bases each). This TCR was sampled from a woman in her thirties or forties in good health. Some clones in this sample may be carry-over from other donors' samples. What was sequenced was PBMCs. The CDR3 loop reads CASSTGTTYEQYF. The CDR3 DNA sequence: TGTGCCAGCAGTACTGGGACCACTTACGAGCAGTACTTC.